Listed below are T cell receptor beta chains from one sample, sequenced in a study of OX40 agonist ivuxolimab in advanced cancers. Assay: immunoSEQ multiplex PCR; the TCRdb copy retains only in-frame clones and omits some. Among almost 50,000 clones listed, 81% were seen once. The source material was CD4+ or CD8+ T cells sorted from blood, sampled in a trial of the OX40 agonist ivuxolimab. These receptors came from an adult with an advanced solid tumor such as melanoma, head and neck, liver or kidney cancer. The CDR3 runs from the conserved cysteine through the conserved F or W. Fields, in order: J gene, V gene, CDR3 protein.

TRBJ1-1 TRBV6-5 CASSYARDTEAFF
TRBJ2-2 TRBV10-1 CASSLDSTGELFF
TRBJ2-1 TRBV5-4 CASSLQSGEQFF
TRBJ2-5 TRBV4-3 CASSHDNQETQYF
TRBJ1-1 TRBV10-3 CAISDPGGTANTEAFF
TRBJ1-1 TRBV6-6 CASRQGTNTEAFF
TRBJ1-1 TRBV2 CASSGGDTEAFF
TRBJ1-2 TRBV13 CASSLGGAGGPLEGYTF
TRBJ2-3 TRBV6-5 CASSPGVLTDTQYF
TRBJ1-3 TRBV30 CAWSWTGLGNTIYF
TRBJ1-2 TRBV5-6 CASSEQGSNYGYTF
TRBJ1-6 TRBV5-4 CASSLDSSSYNSPLHF
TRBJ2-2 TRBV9 CASSVVGAGGELFF
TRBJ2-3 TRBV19 CASSIVSWGSEDTQYF
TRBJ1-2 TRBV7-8 CASSLALDSLYGYTF
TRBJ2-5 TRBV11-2 CASSPSPPSYETQYF